Following are 23 T cell receptor beta chains from one sample sequenced in a study of early T cells in non-severe SARS-CoV-2 infection. TCRdb processed the 5' RACE reads anew with MiXCR; each CDR3 protein has one entry. The table includes approximately 67,000 distinct CDR3 sequences, 11% detected once. Sequencing used whole blood. Every receptor here comes from an adult who was a healthcare worker with PCR-confirmed SARS-CoV-2 infection or an uninfected control (not recorded which).

The sample holds many counts of this clonotype. This chain uses TRBV29-1 with TRBJ2-5; 7 nucleotides match TRBD1. The CDR3 spans 15 residues. With 6 bases clipped from V and 1 base from J, the junction kept 11 bases outside the gene matches. Germline V CDR1 and CDR2: SQVTM, ANQGSEA. The CDR3: CSVNKHWTGQETQYF. The CDR3 DNA sequence: TGCAGCGTCAACAAACACTGGACAGGCCAAGAGACCCAGTACTTC.

The V and J genes are TRBV20-1 and TRBJ2-1; 13 positions match TRBD2. Germline CDR1 and CDR2: DFQATT and SNEGSKA (reference sequence). Trimming at V came to 1 base and at J to 6 bases, leaving 0 bases not matched to a gene. The CDR3 length is 14 residues. The CDR3 reads CSARGTSGGNEQFF. The CDR3 DNA reads as TGCAGTGCTAGAGGGACTAGCGGGGGCAATGAGCAGTTCTTC.

This clonotype was seen repeatedly, ten times or more. The rearrangement joins TRBV4-2 to TRBJ2-5, with D possibly matching TRBD1 (6 bases). Per germline, CDR1 LGHNA and CDR2 YNFKEQ. V lost 3 bases and J 4 bases, leaving 6 bases between the germline ends. The CDR3 totals 12 residues. CDR3 in DNA: TGTGCCAGCAGCCAGGACAGAGAGACCCAGTACTTC. It is translated as CASSQDRETQYF.

This clonotype was counted only a few times. CDR3 in amino acids: CASSPRGTSTLAKNIQYF. DNA of the CDR3: TGTGCCAGCTCACCACGGGGGACCTCGACTCTAGCCAAAAACATTCAGTACTTC. The chain carries TRBV18 and TRBJ2-4, with D possibly being TRBD1 or TRBD2 (5 bases each). The ends were cut back, 1 base at V and 0 bases at J, with 16 bases in the middle. This CDR3 spans 18 amino acids. Looked up from germline, CDR1 is KGHSH and CDR2 is LQKENI. The entire variable domain, with the rest obtained from reference TRBV18 and TRBJ2-4, is as follows: NAGVMQNPRHLVRRRGQEARLRCSPMKGHSHVYWYRQLPEEGLKFMVYLQKENIIDESGMPKERFSAEFPKEGPSILRIQQVVRGDSAAYFCASSPRGTSTLAKNIQYFGAGTRLSVL.

Many counts were recorded for this clonotype. V and J are TRBV7-9 and TRBJ1-5; D unclear. The length of the CDR3 is 14 residues. Germline CDR1 SEHNR, CDR2 FQNEAQ (reference sequence). Trimming shortened V by 0 bases and J by 5 bases, and 8 bases separated the two germline ends. Here the CDR3 reads CASSLASAHQPQHF. The CDR3 coding sequence is TGTGCCAGCAGCTTAGCGAGCGCGCATCAGCCCCAGCATTTT.

This clonotype was picked up many times. The chain employs TRBV7-6 and TRBJ2-2; 7 nucleotides match TRBD2. The V segment lost 2 bases and the J segment 1 base; nucleotides outside the gene matches: 7. The CDR3 is made up of 17 amino acids. Germline V CDR1 and CDR2: SGHVS, FNYEAQ. Here the CDR3 DNA reads TGTGCCAGCAGCTTACACCCCGCGGGAGAGAACACCGGGGAGCTGTTTTTT. Its translation is CASSLHPAGENTGELFF.

The rearrangement links TRBV7-9 to TRBJ1-2; 10 bases are shared with TRBD1. Germline V lookup: CDR1 SEHNR, CDR2 FQNEAQ (reference sequence). With 3 bases clipped from V and 8 bases from J, the junction kept 3 bases outside the gene matches. The CDR3 runs 13 residues. The CDR3 protein is CASSFDRGRGYTF. CDR3 nucleotides: TGTGCCAGCAGCTTCGACAGGGGGCGAGGCTACACCTTC. The variable domain in full, with the rest retrieved from reference TRBV7-9 and TRBJ1-2, is DTGVSQNPRHKITKRGQNVTFRCDPISEHNRLYWYRQTLGQGPEFLTYFQNEAQLEKSRLLSDRFSAERPKGSFSTLEIQRTEQGDSAMYLCASSFDRGRGYTFGSGTRLTVV.

The chain links TRBV12-3 or TRBV12-4 to TRBJ1-5; possible D gene TRBD1, 6 bases. The CDR3 has 13 residues. The V gene lost 3 bases and the J gene lost 5 bases, with 8 bases spanning the gap. The CDR3 DNA is TGTGCCAGCAGTTTGGGGGGGCATCAGCCCCAGCATTTT. This codes for CASSLGGHQPQHF.

The chain joins TRBV9 to TRBJ2-7; 7 nucleotides line up with TRBD1. CDR1 SGDLS and CDR2 YYNGEE come from the germline V gene. The J segment lost 1 base and the V segment lost 0 bases, leaving 4 bases of the junction unmatched. This CDR3 region has 15 residues. This chain's CDR3 is CASSVGGTVSYEQYF. The DNA of the CDR3 is TGTGCCAGCAGCGTAGGGGGGACAGTGTCCTACGAGCAGTACTTC.

V usage is TRBV19 and J usage is TRBJ2-7; 8 bases match TRBD1. CDR1 LNHDA and CDR2 SQIVND come from the germline V gene (reference sequence). The CDR3 spans 14 residues. V dropped 3 bases and J dropped 2; count of bases not matched to a gene: 3. The CDR3 is CASSIRDRTYEQYF. The CDR3 nucleotides read TGTGCCAGTAGTATCCGGGACAGGACCTACGAGCAGTACTTC.

At least ten counts were recorded for this clonotype. The chain has TRBV5-1 and TRBJ2-7; D might be TRBD2 (6 bases). The CDR3 consists of 12 residues. V was cut by 5 bases and J by 6 bases, with 12 bases left in between. The germline CDR1 and CDR2 sequences are SGHRS and YFSETQ. As DNA, the CDR3 is TGCGCCAGCAGATCGGTGGGAGGCGAGCAGTACTTC. Translation: CASRSVGGEQYF.

This chain links TRBV6-4 with TRBJ1-2; a possible D gene is TRBD1 (5 bases). The length of the CDR3 is 14 residues. Deletions cut 5 bases from V and 2 bases from J, with 12 bases between. Germline CDR1 and CDR2: MRHNA and SNTAGT. For the CDR3, the DNA is TGTGCCAGCAGTCCCTCGACAGTCAACTATGGCTACACCTTC. Translating it yields CASSPSTVNYGYTF.

This clonotype was counted at least ten times. The chain is built from TRBV18 and TRBJ1-1; 9 nucleotides match TRBD1. CDR1 and CDR2 from the germline V gene are KGHSH and LQKENI. CDR3 length equals 16 residues. Trimming cost V 4 bases and J 5 bases; bases outside gene matches: 11. CDR3 region: CASSRTGGRQNTEAFF. In DNA form, the CDR3 reads TGTGCCAGCTCACGTACAGGGGGCCGTCAGAATACTGAAGCTTTCTTT.

This clonotype occurred a few times. The chain recombines TRBV9 with TRBJ2-3; D ambiguous. CDR3 length: 15 amino acids. V dropped 0 bases and J dropped 0 bases, with 8 bases sitting between them. In germline, CDR1 is SGDLS, CDR2 YYNGEE. Written as DNA, the CDR3 is TGTGCCAGCAGCGTAGTTGGGATGAGCACAGATACGCAGTATTTT. Translating it yields CASSVVGMSTDTQYF.

This clonotype has ten or more counts. This sequence joins TRBV28 and TRBJ2-7; TRBD2 might be the D (6 bases). Trimming stripped 2 bases from V and 7 bases from J, with 6 bases between. Looked up from germline, CDR1 is MDHEN and CDR2 is SYDVKM. This CDR3 is 11 amino acids long. The CDR3 DNA reads as TGTGCCAGCAGTTTACGGGGGGAGCAGTACTTC. Protein: CASSLRGEQYF.

This clonotype was seen at least ten times. The chain employs TRBV29-1 and TRBJ2-7; D ambiguous. The germline CDR1 and CDR2 sequences are SQVTM and ANQGSEA. CDR3 size: 12 residues. With 5 bases removed from V and 2 bases from J, the gap between germline ends came to 10 bases. In DNA, the CDR3 is TGCAGCGTTTTGAATAGCCCCTACGAGCAGTACTTC. It translates to CSVLNSPYEQYF.

Regarding this clonotype: This may arise from a read error, as a much more abundant clone is one base away. J is TRBJ2-3 and V is TRBV11-1; 11 nucleotides match TRBD2. The trim removed 3 bases at V and 0 bases at J, leaving 2 bases unmatched. CDR3 size: 16 residues. Germline V lookup: CDR1 SGHAT, CDR2 FQDESV (reference sequence). CDR3 sequence reads: CASSLRLAGSTDTQYF. In DNA, the CDR3 is TGTGCCAGCAGCTTGAGACTAGCGGGGAGCACAGATACGCAGTATTTT.

This chain joins TRBV6-1 and TRBJ1-1, with 9 nucleotides matching TRBD1. Losses at the gene ends were 6 bases for V and 5 bases for J; bases not matched to a gene: 10. The CDR3 totals 15 residues. Looked up from germline, CDR1 is MNHNS and CDR2 is SASEGT. The CDR3 coding sequence is TGTGCCAGCAGGGGGGGACAGGGATGGGAGACTGAAGCTTTCTTT. This codes for CASRGGQGWETEAFF.

The chain recombines TRBV7-3 with TRBJ2-2, with TRBD1 matching over 8 bases. The CDR3 runs 13 residues. Trimming removed 4 bases from V and 6 bases from J; junction bases left unmatched: 1. Per the germline V gene, CDR1 is SGHTA and CDR2 is FQGTGA. CDR3 sequence reads: CASSSDRAGELFF. CDR3 bases: TGTGCCAGCAGCTCGGACAGGGCCGGGGAGCTGTTTTTT. Variable domain in full (rest from reference TRBV7-3 and TRBJ2-2): GAGVSQTPSNKVTEKGKYVELRCDPISGHTALYWYRQSLGQGPEFLIYFQGTGAADDSGLPNDRFFAVRPEGSVSTLKIQRTERGDSAVYLCASSSDRAGELFFGEGSRLTVL.

This clonotype was seen ten or more times. This chain links TRBV18 with TRBJ2-7; D assignment may be TRBD1 or TRBD2 (5 bases each). V dropped 6 bases and J dropped 2 bases, with 17 bases sitting between them. Germline-derived CDR1 and CDR2 are KGHSH and LQKENI. CDR3 length: 15 residues. The CDR3 DNA follows: TGTGCCAGCTCTCACGAAGGGACGGTCACCTACGAGCAGTACTTC. Translation: CASSHEGTVTYEQYF.

This clonotype was recorded a few times. V is TRBV7-2 and J is TRBJ1-2; D ambiguous. Trimming stripped 4 bases from V and 2 bases from J, with 5 bases between. Per germline, CDR1 SGHTA and CDR2 FQGNSA. The CDR3 sequence is 12 residues long. The CDR3 region is CASSYGNYGYTF. CDR3 coding DNA: TGTGCCAGCAGCTACGGGAACTATGGCTACACCTTC.

This clonotype was seen ten or more times. The J gene is TRBJ2-6, the V gene TRBV29-1, with TRBD1 matching over 7 bases. Germline trimming cut 6 bases from V and 2 bases from J; bases unmatched to any gene: 1. CDR1 SQVTM and CDR2 ANQGSEA come from the germline V gene. The CDR3 has 13 residues. The CDR3 DNA follows: TGCAGCGTCACAGGGGCTGGGGCCAACGTCCTGACTTTC. As protein: CSVTGAGANVLTF.

The chain has TRBV29-1 and TRBJ2-1, with D tentatively TRBD1 (6 bases). Germline V gene lookup returns CDR1 SQVTM and CDR2 ANQGSEA. Trimming shortened V by 6 bases and J by 2 bases, and 11 bases separated the two germline ends. The CDR3 is 13 amino acids. Written as DNA, the CDR3 is TGCAGCGTACAGGGTATCCCCTACAATGAGCAGTTCTTC. This codes for CSVQGIPYNEQFF.